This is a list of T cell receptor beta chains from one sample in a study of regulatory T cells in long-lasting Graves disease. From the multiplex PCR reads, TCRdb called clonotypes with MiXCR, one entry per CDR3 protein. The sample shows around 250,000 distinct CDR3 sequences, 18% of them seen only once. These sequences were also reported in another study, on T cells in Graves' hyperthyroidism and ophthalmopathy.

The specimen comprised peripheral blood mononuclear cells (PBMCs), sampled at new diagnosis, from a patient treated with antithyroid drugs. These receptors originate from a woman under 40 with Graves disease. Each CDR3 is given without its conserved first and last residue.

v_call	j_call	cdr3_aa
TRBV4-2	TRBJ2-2	ASSQAGQGNGELF
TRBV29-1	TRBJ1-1	SVTLDLNTEAF
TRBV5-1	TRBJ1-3	ASSAGRGSGNTIY
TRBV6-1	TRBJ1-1	ASSTTGFPEAF
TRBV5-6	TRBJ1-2	ASSFPTGTEINGYT
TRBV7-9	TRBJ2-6	ASIGGPRDDPSGANVLT
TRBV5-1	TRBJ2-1	ASSVDDGTLNEQF
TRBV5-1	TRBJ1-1	ASRRTGEWTEAF
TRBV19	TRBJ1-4	ASSILGGREKLF
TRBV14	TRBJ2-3	ASSPTPSTDTQY
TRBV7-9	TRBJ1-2	ASSPSLTGSTGYT
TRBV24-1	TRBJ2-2	ATSSRITGELF
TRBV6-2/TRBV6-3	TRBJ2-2	ASSYFNTGELF
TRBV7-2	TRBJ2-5	ASSLEYGGGVETQY
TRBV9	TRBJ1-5	ASSPTGDHQPQH
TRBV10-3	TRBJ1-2	AISGGDGTYGYT
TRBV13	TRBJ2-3	ASSFWTGPDTQY
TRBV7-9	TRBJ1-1	ASSLGGANTEAF
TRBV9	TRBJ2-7	ASSVAGGRSYEQY
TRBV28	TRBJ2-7	ASTFGQAEQY
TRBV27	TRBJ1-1	ASSFGVVTEAF
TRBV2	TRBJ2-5	ASSEQRQMGTQY
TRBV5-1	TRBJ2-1	ASSLAGAGGYNEQF
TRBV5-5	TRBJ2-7	ASSFGFSGEQY
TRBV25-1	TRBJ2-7	ASSEYGTGIYEQY
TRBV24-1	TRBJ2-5	ATSDSSGGGETQY
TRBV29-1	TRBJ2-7	SVEWQGGYEQY
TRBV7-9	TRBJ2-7	ASSEGQSSYEQY
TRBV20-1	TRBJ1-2	SARAQQGDASYGYT
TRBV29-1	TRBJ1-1	SVAGTMNTEAF
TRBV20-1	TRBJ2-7	SAPFLGDREQY